Listed below are T cell receptor beta chains from one sample, sequenced in a study of human T cells and chemical hapten exposure. TCRdb itself ran the 5' RACE reads through MiXCR, one entry per CDR3 protein. The sample includes roughly 81,000 distinct CDR3 sequences, more than 7% of them seen just once. The receptors were gathered from a male donor in good health. Each CDR3 is given with its conserved first and last residue. D genes are given only for firm matches. The size of a clone is reported for some rows only, either as once, few or many, or as a class for expanded clones.

.,TRBV5-1,few,TRBJ2-3,CASSLELDTDTQYF,TGCGCCAGCAGCTTGGAGCTGGACACAGATACGCAGTATTTT
.,TRBV9,few,TRBJ1-1,CASSVNYRSEAFF,TGTGCCAGCAGCGTAAATTACAGGAGTGAAGCTTTCTTT
.,TRBV7-8,.,TRBJ2-7,CASSLVALLSSDEQYF,TGTGCCAGCAGCTTGGTCGCGTTACTGTCCTCTGACGAGCAGTACTTC
.,TRBV5-1,.,TRBJ2-1,CASSLYLGNEQFF,TGCGCCAGCAGCTTGTATCTGGGGAATGAGCAGTTCTTC
.,TRBV12-3/TRBV12-4,few,TRBJ2-7,CASMGGEQYF,TGTGCCAGCATGGGGGGCGAGCAGTACTTC
TRBD2,TRBV5-1,many,TRBJ2-1,CASSLAAREPYREQFF,TGCGCCAGCAGCTTGGCCGCGCGGGAGCCCTACAGGGAGCAGTTCTTC
.,TRBV29-1,.,TRBJ2-1,CSVGTVGSYNEQFF,TGCAGCGTTGGGACAGTGGGCTCCTACAATGAGCAGTTCTTC
.,TRBV20-1,many,TRBJ2-1,CSARAYLLENEQFF,TGCAGTGCTAGAGCATACCTACTCGAGAATGAGCAGTTCTTC
TRBD1,TRBV30,.,TRBJ1-5,CAWSRDSNQPQHF,TGTGCCTGGAGCCGGGACAGTAATCAGCCCCAGCATTTT
TRBD2,TRBV20-1,few,TRBJ2-7,CSARDSGLAYEQYF,TGCAGTGCTAGAGACTCTGGACTAGCCTACGAGCAGTACTTC
.,TRBV27,.,TRBJ1-2,CASSLSRGYTF,TGTGCCAGCAGTTTATCGCGGGGCTACACCTTC
.,TRBV21-1,few,TRBJ2-1,CASSKKGLGSTYNEQFF,TGTGCCAGCAGCAAAAAGGGTTTGGGCAGTACCTACAATGAGCAGTTCTTC
.,TRBV7-8,many,TRBJ1-1,CASSPMEGGTEAFF,TGTGCCAGCAGCCCCATGGAGGGGGGCACTGAAGCTTTCTTT
TRBD2,TRBV5-6,many,TRBJ2-1,CASSLASGGSSYNEQFF,TGTGCCAGCAGCTTGGCTAGCGGGGGTAGCTCCTACAATGAGCAGTTCTTC
.,TRBV5-1,many,TRBJ2-6,CASSLGTSGANVLTF,TGCGCCAGCAGCTTGGGAACGTCTGGGGCCAACGTCCTGACTTTC
TRBD2,TRBV30,.,TRBJ2-1,CAWNRKAGSYNEQFF,TGTGCCTGGAACCGGAAAGCGGGGTCCTACAATGAGCAGTTCTTC
.,TRBV4-2,few,TRBJ1-6,CASSPGPYSPLHF,TGTGCCAGCAGCCCCGGGCCTTACTCACCCCTCCACTTT